The present T cell receptor beta chain was sequenced within a study of radiation and T cells in renal cell carcinoma. Study-wide context: Nephrectomy followed 15 Gy stereotactic body radiation by 4 weeks. Findings and limits, study-wide: From baseline, blood top tumor clonotypes peaked at 2 weeks post-radiation.

V shed 6 bases and J 4 bases; nucleotides not matched to a gene: 8. Germline loops: CDR1 SGHRS, CDR2 YFSETQ. The CDR3 runs to 16 residues. Concerning this clone: As yet, its antigen is unknown.

Stated time point: blood 2 weeks post-SBRT. Indicated treatment: 15 Gy SBRT to primary tumor, nephrectomy 4 weeks later. The tumor was a clear cell renal cell carcinoma. Clones were read by immunoSEQ multiplex PCR, and TCRdb kept only the in-frame ones, dropping some. The data show approximately 79,000 clones, roughly 87% seen once. Material: blood, obtained from a patient whose treatment included radiotherapy and nephrectomy. The gene calls are TRBV5-1 and TRBJ2-1; 12 bases agree with TRBD2. The TCR was taken from a man aged 55 to 70 with renal cell carcinoma. CDR3 nucleotides: TGCGCCAGCACCTGGACTAGCGGGGCATCTTACAATGAGCAGTTCTTC. It specifies CASTWTSGASYNEQFF.